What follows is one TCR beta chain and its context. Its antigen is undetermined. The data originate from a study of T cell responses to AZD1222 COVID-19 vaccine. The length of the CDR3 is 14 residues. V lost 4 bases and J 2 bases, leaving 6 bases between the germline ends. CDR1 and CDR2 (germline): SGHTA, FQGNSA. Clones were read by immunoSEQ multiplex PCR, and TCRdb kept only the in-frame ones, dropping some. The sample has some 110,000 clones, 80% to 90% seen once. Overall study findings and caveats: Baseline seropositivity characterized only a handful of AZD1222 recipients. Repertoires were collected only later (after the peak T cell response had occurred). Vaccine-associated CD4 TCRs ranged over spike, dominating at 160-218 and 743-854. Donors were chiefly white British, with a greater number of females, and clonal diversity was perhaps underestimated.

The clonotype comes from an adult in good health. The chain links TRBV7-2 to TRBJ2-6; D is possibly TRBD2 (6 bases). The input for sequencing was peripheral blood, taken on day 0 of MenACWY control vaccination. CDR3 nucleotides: TGTGCCAGCAGCTCGGGAGCTGGGGCCAACGTCCTGACTTTC. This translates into CASSSGAGANVLTF.